The 2 T cell receptor beta chains below were found in one sample sequenced in a study of OX40 agonist ivuxolimab in advanced cancers. TCRdb keeps only in-frame clones here, not all; method: immunoSEQ multiplex PCR. This table has about 48,000 clones, 80% to 90% appearing once. Sequenced material: CD4+ or CD8+ T cells sorted from blood, taken in a trial of the OX40 agonist ivuxolimab. These receptors were collected from an adult with an advanced solid tumor such as melanoma, head and neck, liver or kidney cancer.

This clone was seen only a few times. The rearrangement uses TRBV5-1 and TRBJ1-1; perhaps TRBD1 as D (5 bases). V dropped 1 base and J dropped 4 bases, with 11 bases sitting between them. In germline, CDR1 is SGHRS, CDR2 YFSETQ. This CDR3 has 14 residues. Written as DNA, the CDR3 is TGCGCCAGCAGCTTGTCTCAGGGCAGCACTGAAGCTTTCTTT. Its translation is CASSLSQGSTEAFF. Full variable domain (outside the CDR3, taken from reference TRBV5-1 and TRBJ1-1): KAGVTQTPRYLIKTRGQQVTLSCSPISGHRSVSWYQQTPGQGLQFLFEYFSETQRNKGNFPGRFSGRQFSNSRSEMNVSTLELGDSALYLCASSLSQGSTEAFFGQGTRLTVV.

This clone appeared once. This chain uses TRBV28 with TRBJ1-4; 9 bases agree with TRBD1. The CDR3 is 13 amino acids. With 8 bases clipped from V and 8 bases from J, the junction kept 6 bases outside the gene matches. In germline, CDR1 is MDHEN, CDR2 SYDVKM. The chain's CDR3 is CASLDRGREKLFF. CDR3 nucleotides: TGTGCCAGCCTGGACAGGGGAAGGGAAAAACTGTTTTTT.